This T cell receptor (beta chain) was profiled in a study of T cells after yellow fever vaccination. This clonotype was counted only a few times. Its antigen remains unknown. Whole-study results and caveats: Reappearance after the booster was seen for most primary-vaccination clones, at approximately 97% CD4 and about 90% CD8. By day 5 rather than day 15, the secondary response had peaked, though it was weaker. FACS-sorted repertoires could contain abundant clonotypes contaminating from the bulk population.

The CDR3 loop spans 15 amino acids. Germline CDR1 is SGHTA and CDR2 is FQGTGA. Trimming stripped 2 bases from V and 4 bases from J, with 12 bases between. They built TCR cDNA with 5'RACE template switching, a step that put in a universal primer site and UMIs. MiXCR was run by TCRdb on the 5' RACE reads, yielding one entry per CDR3 protein. Counted here are some 600,000 distinct CDR3 sequences, about 17% occurring once; the ten biggest clones make up 17%. The V and J genes are TRBV7-3 and TRBJ2-1, with D possibly TRBD1 on 5 matching bases. The source of this sequence is a young man who received the YFV17D yellow fever vaccine. This material consisted of PBMCs, taken less than 6 days after the first yellow fever vaccination. CDR3 in amino acids: CASSLSGLKYNEQFF. Here the CDR3 DNA reads TGTGCCAGCAGCTTATCAGGGCTGAAATACAATGAGCAGTTCTTC.